This TCR beta chain is from a study of cytomegalovirus exposure and HLA in healthy donors (dated by TCRdb to the late 2010s). Some background on the complete study: An earlier analysis of several hundred of the donors reported 276 Gb of sequence data and 117 million unique TCR beta sequences obtained from about 179 million T cells. Approximately 300 gigabases of sequencing data and approximately 84 million unique TCR sequences were included in an early release covering 550 to 650 HLA-typed donors. Among the 398 genotyped donors, about 83% belonged to the genetic ancestry cluster associated with self-reported Caucasian donors. The aim of the study was to test whether cataloging public T cell receptors could identify signatures of past pathogen exposure. The study profiled the T cell repertoires of some 610 subjects by immunosequencing and related them to cytomegalovirus serostatus. Along with the roughly 670-subject first cohort, a separate validation cohort of roughly 110 different subjects was used. High-throughput TCR immunosequencing, statistical association of individual TCRs with disease status, and machine learning were combined to predict cytomegalovirus infection status. In a later analysis, previously published TCR beta repertoires from 666 donors were re-analyzed and high-resolution HLA genotyping was added so that TCR occurrence patterns could be studied. The later analysis used no new phenotypic data to find candidate immune exposures, relying instead on TCR beta sequences and their occurrence across donors. An earlier analysis of several hundred of the donors applied high-throughput TCR beta sequencing to assess whether each TCR beta V gene segment acted as functional or pseudogenic. Alongside the repertoire data, information on donor age, sex, ethnicity and CMV serostatus was compiled. A later genetic analysis used genome-wide SNP genotypes for about 65% of the 666 donors, treating that subset as a discovery cohort. Every repertoire in the discovery cohort had been generated on one and the same sequencing platform. HLA typing included class I and class II loci at four-digit resolution. The number of typed donors differed by locus: roughly 629-640 for A, B, C, DRB1 and DQB1; about 520 for DQA1; around 580 for DPA1; and 400 to 480 for DPB1. A handful of DR-DQ haplotypes were handled as single units for association and clustering because linkage in the cohort was strong. Among 398 genotyped donors of the cohort, an average of approximately 250,000 unique TCR beta nucleotide sequences were sequenced per donor, around 20% of them non-productive.

The CDR3 measures 13 amino acids from cysteine to phenylalanine. The entry retains the CDR3 DNA only, 39 bases that are in frame from base 1. The germline V gene specifies MDHEN as CDR1 and SYDVKM as CDR2. Trimming removed 5 bases from V and 4 bases from J, leaving 9 bases between the germline ends. As regards this clone: What antigen it recognizes has not been identified. Per-nucleotide qualities are absent, and no much larger clonotype sits a single base away.

Points the paper makes about the study in general: In this cohort, only TCR beta chains were sequenced, and detectable features were limited by the absence of alpha or paired-chain data. A later analysis reported that several top co-occurrence clusters appeared linked to parvovirus B19, influenza, CMV and Epstein-Barr virus. Compared with equally common non-associated chains, HLA-associated TCR beta chains in a later analysis were more clonally expanded and had lower generation probabilities. A later analysis associated approximately 17,000 TCR beta sequences with specific HLA alleles at a false discovery rate of 0.05. Correlated functional status among segregating V segments might be attributable to linkage disequilibrium, but an unknown experimental factor could not be ruled out. In both the original and validation cohorts, the classifier was reported to diagnose cytomegalovirus status with high specificity and sensitivity. In the study, approximately 160 TCR beta chains were listed as associated with cytomegalovirus. An association between a missense DCLRE1C variant and V-gene and J-gene trimming of TCR beta chains was found in a later genetic analysis and replicated in an independent cohort. A further reported finding was that TCR beta sequences accurately predicted the HLA-A and HLA-B alleles for most subjects in the first cohort. According to a later analysis, most CMV-associated TCR beta chains appeared to be HLA-restricted, and the HLA associations seemed to be driven largely by CMV exposure. Most TCR sequences were observed very rarely across donors, whereas some public TCRs were present in many individuals. Strong co-occurrence of HLA alleles, especially DR and DQ, made assigning TCR associations to individual alleles difficult. Because the 87-base-pair reads could not distinguish some IMGT-functional V segments, including TRBV6-2 and TRBV6-3, those segments were excluded. A later genetic analysis reported fewer N-insertions in productive TCRs among donors in an Asian-associated ancestry cluster than the roughly 650-donor mean. A group of highly shared sequence variants was considered likely to be a technical artifact of the sequencing pipeline. According to the authors, the approach could potentially be generalized to other disease states and immunological phenotypes. An earlier analysis of several hundred of the donors showed that most TCR beta V segments appeared in productive rearrangements either about 87% or about 30% of the time, which broadly matched IMGT annotations. A few of the identified cytomegalovirus-associated TCR beta chains were confirmed in vitro to be specific for cytomegalovirus antigens. Because counts were too low, seventeen rarely observed V segments, including chromosome 9 orphons, were excluded from the earlier analysis of fewer than 650 of the donors. Roughly uniform sequencing depth across donors was assumed in presence/absence analyses, although this assumption may not hold. CMV serostatus was the only immune exposure information available for the cohort. In a later analysis, TCR association rates were found to vary across HLA loci, with the most associated TCRs seen for DRB1 alleles and the fewest for HLA-C alleles. Because HLA typing was missing for some donors at each locus, association tests included only the typed subset.

Library prep was done by the immunoSEQ multiplex PCR assay. A mixture of 60 forward primers for TCR Vbeta segments and 13 reverse primers for TCR Jbeta segments was used in the multiplex PCR. The CDR3 region of rearranged TCR beta genes was amplified from genomic DNA with a multiplex PCR assay. The amplified TCR beta libraries were sequenced on the Illumina HiSeq System as 87-base-pair reads. For the original study's pipeline: In a later analysis, 77 million or so unique TCR beta chains were counted across the 650 to 700 repertoires, and approximately 11 million of these chains were shared by at least two donors. Raw reads were error-corrected and collapsed into unique sequences by a nearest-neighbor algorithm in which closely related sequences were merged to remove PCR and sequencing errors. V, D and J gene segments were assigned by aligning CDR3 sequences to IMGT reference sequences. For a sequence to be retained, a match of at least six nucleotides to both a V gene segment and a J gene segment was required. A rearrangement was called productive if the CDR3 had no stop codons and remained in frame with V and J, and every other rearrangement was called non-productive. Following IMGT convention, CDR3 was defined as the stretch from the second conserved V-encoded cysteine to the conserved J-encoded phenylalanine. Sequences without an unambiguous match to a single V gene segment were excluded from the earlier analysis of a few hundred of the donors. An earlier analysis of about 590 of the donors classified V segments as functional when productive rearrangements were above 56.7% and as segregating when the standard deviation between donors was above 5%. A statistical classification framework was developed to diagnose cytomegalovirus status using the catalog of TCR beta chain sequences. A later analysis assigned V and J genes by comparing TCR nucleotide sequences with IMGT/GENE-DB human TR gene sequences. Using the TCRdist pipeline, a later analysis assigned CDR3 sequences along with most-parsimonious VDJ recombination scenarios. In a later analysis, every TCR beta chain was defined by the combination of its CDR3 amino acid sequence and its V-gene family, and reads without a unique V-gene family were dropped. As a way to deal with suspected cross-contamination and a sequencing artifact, a later analysis dropped 500 to 700 nucleotide sequences that were highly shared and had low generation probability. A later analysis calculated a clonal expansion index for each public chain from normalized within-repertoire ranks of inferred template counts. Generation probabilities in a later analysis came from a VDJ recombination model fitted to out-of-frame rearrangements, and those results were checked against IGoR. A later analysis scored TCR-TCR, TCR-HLA and TCR-CMV co-occurrence with hypergeometric tests, applying a repertoire-size bias correction to TCR pairs. False discovery rates were estimated in a later analysis by permuting HLA or CMV assignments 20 times. In a later analysis, co-occurring TCRs were grouped using DBSCAN, with TCRdist sequence similarity added in when clustering inside HLA-allele-positive subsets. Repertoires with fewer than 30,000 or more than 120,000 public chains, plus five repertoires with anomalous nucleotide sharing, were excluded from co-occurrence clustering. TCRdb took over this immuneACCESS table, retaining in-frame rearrangements with V and J assigned. Such tables are incomplete; in checked studies, under half of the missing clones stem from an unresolved V gene, and the remainder is unexplained. V and J calls and clone size are given by that table; D and trimming were obtained from the DNA. This sample holds about 83,000 clones; around 81% were observed only once. The ten most abundant clones make up 5.5% to 7% of the sample.

In total, approximately 690 healthy bone marrow donors made up the cohort. At the time of sampling, all cohort members were nominally healthy, though unrecorded immune exposures were likely present. The donor tested CMV seropositive, placing the donor among the 289 seropositive members of the cohort. Each donor provided a peripheral blood sample, and peripheral blood mononuclear cells were used for TCR beta sequencing. Genomic DNA extraction from the blood cell samples was performed with the Qiagen DNeasy Blood Extraction Kit. The material sequenced was PBMCs. This chain is built from TRBV28 and TRBJ2-1; a confident D gene designation cannot be given. The source of this sequence is a man aged 18-30 years in good health and CMV-seropositive. The CDR3 amino acid sequence is: CASSGTPYNEQFF. The DNA sequence is TGTGCCAGCAGTGGCACCCCGTACAATGAGCAGTTCTTC.